A selection of T cell receptor beta chains follows, all from one sample in a study of T cell responses to AZD1222 COVID-19 vaccine. Repertoires were generated with immunoSEQ multiplex PCR, while TCRdb's copy carries only in-frame clones and drops some. This table holds 95,000 to 150,000 clones, roughly 84% found once. The material sequenced was peripheral blood, taken on day 0 of AZD1222 vaccination. The receptor source for this set is an adult in good health. CDR3s include the opening cysteine and the closing phenylalanine or tryptophan. D genes are given only for firm matches. Clone size, where shown, is once, few, many, or a class for clones that have expanded.

D gene	J gene	V gene	clone size	CDR3 protein	CDR3 DNA
TRBD2	TRBJ2-7	TRBV3-1/TRBV3-2	.	CASSQEFPTSGGYEQYF	TGTGCCAGCAGCCAAGAGTTCCCGACTAGCGGGGGTTATGAGCAGTACTTC
TRBD2	TRBJ2-3	TRBV13	.	CASSSQTHGGAGSTDTQYF	TGTGCCAGCAGCTCCCAGACCCACGGGGGAGCGGGGAGCACAGATACGCAGTATTTT
.	TRBJ2-7	TRBV6-5	few	CATRPPPGDEQYF	TGTGCCACTAGACCGCCGCCCGGGGACGAGCAGTACTTC
.	TRBJ2-1	TRBV6-2/TRBV6-3	.	CASSRLENEQFF	TGTGCCAGCAGCCGACTCGAGAATGAGCAGTTCTTC
TRBD2	TRBJ2-7	TRBV20-1	once	CSASRDLAGGSSYEQYF	TGCAGTGCTAGTAGAGATCTAGCGGGGGGAAGCTCCTACGAGCAGTACTTC
TRBD1	TRBJ1-2	TRBV19	few	CASSIHFGTGGYGYTF	TGTGCCAGTAGTATACACTTCGGGACAGGAGGCTATGGCTACACCTTC
TRBD2	TRBJ2-1	TRBV5-5	.	CASSWELAGSQSYNEQFF	TGTGCCAGCAGCTGGGAACTAGCGGGTTCTCAATCCTACAATGAGCAGTTCTTC
TRBD1	TRBJ2-7	TRBV6-5	once	CASRASETGDYEQYF	TGTGCCAGCAGGGCCTCCGAGACAGGGGACTACGAGCAGTACTTC
.	TRBJ2-2	TRBV7-2	once	CASQQSQVNTGELFF	TGTGCCAGCCAGCAATCACAGGTGAACACCGGGGAGCTGTTTTTT
.	TRBJ1-2	TRBV5-8	.	CASTFAALFYGYTF	TGTGCCAGCACGTTCGCGGCTCTCTTCTATGGCTACACCTTC
.	TRBJ2-2	TRBV5-1	.	CASSLAPTSGELFF	TGCGCCAGCAGCTTGGCGCCAACCTCCGGGGAGCTGTTTTTT
.	TRBJ1-3	TRBV9	.	CASSREWGNTIYF	TGTGCCTCCTCCCGGGAGTGGGGAAACACCATATATTTT
.	TRBJ2-7	TRBV5-1	.	CASSLGAGFGEQYF	TGCGCCAGCAGCTTGGGAGCAGGGTTTGGTGAGCAGTACTTC
TRBD1	TRBJ1-1	TRBV5-1	few	CASSLGTGDDTEAFF	TGCGCCAGCAGCTTGGGGACAGGGGACGACACTGAAGCTTTCTTT
.	TRBJ1-4	TRBV18	.	CASSPTRAGGGSGKLFF	TGTGCCAGCTCACCCACCCGAGCCGGGGGCGGTTCGGGGAAACTGTTTTTT
TRBD1	TRBJ2-7	TRBV19	.	CASSIYRGVAYEQYF	TGTGCCAGTAGTATATACAGGGGCGTTGCCTACGAGCAGTACTTC
.	TRBJ1-1	TRBV10-3	.	CAISRQNTEAFF	TGTGCCATCAGTAGACAGAACACTGAAGCTTTCTTT
.	TRBJ1-2	TRBV19	.	CASSSTGVHYGYTF	TGTGCCAGTAGTTCCACGGGGGTGCACTATGGCTACACCTTC
.	TRBJ2-6	TRBV11-1	.	CASRSSGANVLTF	TGTGCCAGCCGCTCTTCTGGGGCCAACGTCCTGACTTTC
.	TRBJ1-2	TRBV5-6	.	CASSLAPGSGYTF	TGTGCCAGCAGCTTGGCCCCAGGGAGTGGCTACACCTTC
.	TRBJ1-1	TRBV9	once	CASSVSQVNTEAFF	TGTGCCAGCAGCGTGTCCCAAGTGAACACTGAAGCTTTCTTT
TRBD1	TRBJ1-1	TRBV7-8	.	CASSPLQGVSTEAFF	TGTGCCAGCAGCCCGTTACAGGGGGTCAGCACTGAAGCTTTCTTT
.	TRBJ1-2	TRBV6-1	.	CASSEAQLVGYTF	TGTGCCAGCAGTGAGGCCCAGCTTGTCGGCTACACCTTC
.	TRBJ2-7	TRBV12-3/TRBV12-4	.	CASSLRVPYEQYF	TGTGCCAGCAGCCTCCGGGTACCCTACGAGCAGTACTTC
TRBD2	TRBJ2-3	TRBV5-8	.	CASSLYGTSKADTQYF	TGTGCCAGCAGCTTGTACGGGACTAGCAAGGCAGATACGCAGTATTTT
.	TRBJ2-3	TRBV9	.	CASSGWGSDTQYF	TGTGCCAGCAGCGGTTGGGGGTCAGATACGCAGTATTTT
.	TRBJ2-3	TRBV19	.	CASRIPGRTDTQYF	TGTGCCAGTCGAATTCCGGGACGTACAGATACGCAGTATTTT
.	TRBJ1-2	TRBV9	.	CASTLGAGGVGYTF	TGTGCCAGCACCCTTGGGGCGGGAGGGGTTGGCTACACCTTC
.	TRBJ2-1	TRBV7-2	.	CASSLAGSYNEQFF	TGTGCCAGCAGCTTAGCCGGCAGCTACAATGAGCAGTTCTTC
TRBD1	TRBJ2-3	TRBV14	.	CASSPYRGPLSTDTQYF	TGTGCCAGCAGTCCCTACAGGGGACCCCTTAGCACAGATACGCAGTATTTT
.	TRBJ1-5	TRBV6-6	.	CASSRPAGPQHF	TGTGCCAGCAGCCGGCCCGCAGGGCCCCAGCATTTT
TRBD1	TRBJ1-2	TRBV4-2	.	CASSQSTGSYGYTF	TGTGCCAGCAGCCAATCGACAGGGTCGTATGGCTACACCTTC
TRBD2	TRBJ2-1	TRBV11-2	.	CASSLGGTSHNEQFF	TGTGCCAGCAGCTTAGGAGGGACTAGCCACAATGAGCAGTTCTTC
.	TRBJ1-2	TRBV19	once	CASSISRRRYGYTF	TGTGCCAGTAGTATCAGCAGGCGGAGGTATGGCTACACCTTC
.	TRBJ1-5	TRBV4-1	.	CASSQDVSDYSNQPQHF	TGCGCCAGCAGCCAAGATGTGTCAGATTATAGCAATCAGCCCCAGCATTTT
TRBD1	TRBJ1-6	TRBV28	.	CASNSGQIYNSPLHF	TGTGCCAGCAATTCGGGACAGATCTATAATTCACCCCTCCACTTT
.	TRBJ1-4	TRBV21-1	few	CASSRGTGHFCEKLFF	TGTGCCAGCAGCCGCGGGACAGGCCACTTTTGTGAAAAACTGTTTTTT
TRBD2	TRBJ2-1	TRBV6-5	.	CASRVGLAGANEQFF	TGTGCCAGCAGAGTTGGACTAGCGGGGGCCAATGAGCAGTTCTTC